Below, 10 T cell receptor beta chains from the same sample are listed, as sequenced in a study of blood T cell repertoires in COVID-19. Assay used: immunoSEQ multiplex PCR; TCRdb lists only in-frame clones, some missing. The sample consists of 100,000 to 130,000 clones, about 88% of them appearing once. The sample was peripheral blood. The receptors were sampled from a human donor in a cohort sampled during active COVID-19.

The CDR3 sequence is CASSPRLAGFNEQFF. The CDR3 nucleotides are TGTGCCAGCAGTCCACGACTAGCGGGATTCAATGAGCAGTTCTTC. The chain couples TRBV27 to TRBJ2-1, with 11 bases identical to TRBD2. V was pared by 5 bases and J by 6 bases, with 6 bases of the junction left unmatched. CDR1 is MNHEY and CDR2 is SMNVEV in the germline V gene (reference sequence). CDR3 length equals 15 residues.

V is TRBV3-1 (or the pseudogene TRBV3-2) and J is TRBJ2-6, with 12 bases identical to TRBD1. The CDR3 spans 19 residues. The V gene end was trimmed by 3 bases and the J gene end by 3 bases; junction bases not matched to a gene: 9. Germline values: CDR1 LGHDT, CDR2 YNNKEL (reference sequence). The DNA of the CDR3 is TGTGCCAGCAGCCAGAGTCCGGGACAGGGGGCAGGTGGGGCCAACGTCCTGACTTTC. Its protein is CASSQSPGQGAGGANVLTF.

The chain uses TRBV5-6 and TRBJ2-7; TRBD2 matches at 7 bases. CDR1 SGHDT and CDR2 YYEEEE come from the germline V gene. V was clipped by 2 bases and J by 7 bases; unmatched bases: 9. The CDR3 has 14 amino acids. The CDR3 here is CASSLAGREREQYF. The DNA of the CDR3 is TGTGCCAGCAGCTTAGCGGGGCGAGAGAGGGAGCAGTACTTC.

The chain uses TRBV13 and TRBJ2-5; 10 bases are a match to TRBD2. J was trimmed by 1 base and V by 2 bases; bases with no gene match: 4. Germline V CDR1 and CDR2: PRHDT, FYEKMQ (reference sequence). The CDR3 extends over 16 amino acids. CDR3 coding DNA: TGTGCCAGCAGCTTAAGGTCTAGCGGGAGCCAAGAGACCCAGTACTTC. This translates into CASSLRSSGSQETQYF.

This clone was observed once. The chain couples TRBV2 to TRBJ2-7, with 9 bases matching TRBD2. The CDR3 is 16 residues long. Trimming took 2 bases from V and 0 from J; bases not matched to a gene: 5. Germline CDR1 and CDR2: SNHLY and FYNNEI. In DNA, the CDR3 is TGTGCCAGCAGTGAATTTAGCGGGAGAATCTCCTACGAGCAGTACTTC. Translating gives CASSEFSGRISYEQYF.

This clone occurred many times. The chain combines TRBV27 with TRBJ1-2, with D possibly matching TRBD1 (5 bases). V lost 2 bases and J 0 bases, leaving 10 bases between the germline ends. This CDR3 has 15 amino acids. Germline-derived CDR1 and CDR2 are MNHEY and SMNVEV (reference sequence). The CDR3 DNA sequence: TGTGCCAGCAGTTTAAGGGCAGGGACTAACTATGGCTACACCTTC. Amino acids: CASSLRAGTNYGYTF.

V is TRBV7-3 and J is TRBJ2-5; D is unclear. Germline loops: CDR1 SGHTA, CDR2 FQGTGA. The V gene lost 4 bases and the J gene lost 4 bases, with 10 bases spanning the gap. The CDR3 runs 13 residues. CDR3 DNA sequence: TGTGCCAGCAGCTCCCCCCCGTTAGAGACCCAGTACTTC. It is translated as CASSSPPLETQYF.

The V gene is TRBV6-5, the J gene TRBJ1-2, with D perhaps TRBD1 (6 bases). The CDR3 covers 15 residues. Germline V gene data show CDR1 as MNHEY and CDR2 as SVGAGI. Trimming removed 6 bases at V and 0 bases at J, with 14 bases between. Written as DNA, the CDR3 is TGTGCCAGCAGCATTGACAGGAGCCCTAACTATGGCTACACCTTC. Protein sequence: CASSIDRSPNYGYTF.

The CDR3 bases are TGTGCCAGCAGCTTATCCGGCTCCTACGAGCAGTACTTC. Amino acid sequence: CASSLSGSYEQYF. The chain combines TRBV7-6 with TRBJ2-7; D is ambiguous. Germline CDR1 and CDR2: SGHVS and FNYEAQ. V was cut by 2 bases and J by 0 bases, with 5 bases left in between. The CDR3 contains 13 residues.

With regard to this clone: The same CDR3 is also encoded by other DNA sequences in this sample. The rearrangement uses TRBV4-1 and TRBJ1-4, with 9 bases that match TRBD1. CDR3 length: 15 residues. V trimming: 4 bases; J trimming: 8 bases; junction bases outside the gene matches: 8. The V gene's germline CDR1 is MGHRA and CDR2 YSYEKL. The CDR3 sequence is CASSLLGQGGEKLFF. As DNA, the CDR3 is TGCGCCAGCAGCCTTCTGGGACAGGGAGGCGAAAAACTGTTTTTT.